These 25 T cell receptor beta chains came from one sample sequenced in a study of blood T cell repertoires in COVID-19. The method was immunoSEQ multiplex PCR; TCRdb's version includes in-frame clones alone and lacks a portion of them. Counted here are tens of thousands of clones, about 80% occurring once; the ten biggest clones make up approximately 12%. Sequenced input: peripheral blood. These receptors were taken from a human donor in a cohort sampled during active COVID-19.

The count of this clone is one. The V gene is TRBV27, the J gene TRBJ1-1; 8 nucleotides agree with TRBD1. The CDR3 sequence is 15 residues long. Germline V gives CDR1 MNHEY, CDR2 SMNVEV (reference sequence). With 0 bases clipped from V and 0 bases from J, the junction kept 0 bases outside the gene matches. This chain's CDR3 is CASSLSTGVNTEAFF. The CDR3 nucleotides are TGTGCCAGCAGTTTATCGACAGGGGTGAACACTGAAGCTTTCTTT.

This clone was counted only a few times. The chain employs TRBV7-2 and TRBJ2-2; 11 bases are a match to TRBD2. The trim removed 5 bases at V and 7 bases at J, leaving 3 bases unmatched. Germline loops: CDR1 SGHTA, CDR2 FQGNSA. This CDR3 has 14 residues. The CDR3 protein is CASSQGLAGGELFF. For the CDR3, the DNA is TGTGCCAGCAGCCAAGGACTAGCGGGCGGGGAGCTGTTTTTT.

The CDR3 DNA reads TGTGCCAGCAGGCCACCAGGCCCCGGAAACACCATATATTTT. Its translation is CASRPPGPGNTIYF. V and J are TRBV9 and TRBJ1-3; unclear D gene. The CDR3 is 14 amino acids. The V end lost 5 bases, the J end lost 4 bases, and 13 bases lay between the germline ends. The germline V gene has CDR1 SGDLS and CDR2 YYNGEE. The full variable domain, with the rest looked up from reference TRBV9 and TRBJ1-3, is DSGVTQTPKHLITATGQRVTLRCSPRSGDLSVYWYQQSLDQGLQFLIQYYNGEERAKGNILERFSAQQFPDLHSELNLSSLELGDSALYFCASRPPGPGNTIYFGEGSWLTVV.

This chain uses TRBV6-5 with TRBJ1-3, with unresolved D. Trimming took 0 bases from V and 4 from J, leaving 10 bases between them. In germline, CDR1 is MNHEY, CDR2 SVGAGI. This CDR3 has 15 amino acids. This CDR3 reads CASSYSRYEGNTIYF. The CDR3 nucleotides read TGTGCCAGCAGTTACTCGCGGTATGAAGGAAACACCATATATTTT.

A single count supports this clone. The chain recombines TRBV7-9 with TRBJ2-5, with TRBD1 identical over 9 bases. CDR1 and CDR2 from the germline V gene are SEHNR and FQNEAQ (reference sequence). V shed 1 base, J shed 4 bases, and the junction held 7 bases outside the gene matches. This CDR3 contains 16 residues. CDR3 residues: CASSLGTGVLRETQYF. CDR3 in DNA: TGTGCCAGCAGCTTAGGGACAGGGGTTCTTCGAGAGACCCAGTACTTC. The full variable domain, completed using reference TRBV7-9 and TRBJ2-5, is DTGVSQNPRHKITKRGQNVTFRCDPISEHNRLYWYRQTLGQGPEFLTYFQNEAQLEKSRLLSDRFSAERPKGSFSTLEIQRTEQGDSAMYLCASSLGTGVLRETQYFGPGTRLLVL.

This rearrangement joins TRBV4-2 to TRBJ2-2; TRBD2 matches at 9 bases. The CDR3 length is 19 residues. Per germline, CDR1 LGHNA and CDR2 YNFKEQ. The J segment lost 6 bases and the V segment lost 0 bases, leaving 14 bases of the junction unmatched. For the CDR3, the DNA is TGTGCCAGCAGCCAAGATCCCTTCTCGTTGGCGGGGGGGCCCGGGGAGCTGTTTTTT. Its translation is CASSQDPFSLAGGPGELFF.

This chain links TRBV6-2 or TRBV6-3 with TRBJ2-5, with 7 bases identical to TRBD1. The germline V gene has CDR1 MNHEY and CDR2 SVGEGT. This CDR3 spans 16 amino acids. Trimming cost V 2 bases and J 4 bases; bases outside gene matches: 10. The CDR3 nucleotides are TGTGCCAGCAGTTACCACAAAGGGGGCGTTTCAGAGACCCAGTACTTC. The encoded protein is CASSYHKGGVSETQYF.

The chain couples TRBV6-1 to TRBJ1-1, with D possibly being TRBD1 (5 bases). In germline, CDR1 is MNHNS, CDR2 SASEGT. This CDR3 region has 15 residues. Trimming removed 0 bases at V and 4 bases at J, with 12 bases between. DNA of the CDR3: TGTGCCAGCAGTGAAGCGACCATCGGGGGCACTGAAGCTTTCTTT. This encodes CASSEATIGGTEAFF.

About this clone itself: The junction departs from germline at one end; a sequencing error may be responsible. CDR3 protein: CASSQDGTGARDF. In DNA, the CDR3 is TGTGCCAGCAGCCAAGATGGGACAGGGGCCCGGGACTTT. This chain uses TRBV14 with TRBJ1-1; 10 bases fit TRBD1. The CDR3 has 13 residues. Germline V gene sequence: CDR1 SGHDN, CDR2 FVKESK.

This chain links TRBV27 with TRBJ2-2; unclear D gene. The ends were cut back, 6 bases at V and 4 bases at J, with 15 bases in the middle. This CDR3 has 15 amino acids. The germline CDR1 and CDR2 sequences are MNHEY and SMNVEV (reference sequence). The CDR3 DNA sequence: TGTGCCAGCAGGCGCCTACCACTCGGCACCGGGGAGCTGTTTTTT. This gives the protein CASRRLPLGTGELFF.

This clone was counted between two and nine times. The V call is TRBV5-1, the J call TRBJ2-1, with TRBD1 identical over 10 bases. Looked up from germline, CDR1 is SGHRS and CDR2 is YFSETQ. J gave up 7 bases and V 4 bases, and 17 bases lay outside the gene matches. This CDR3 is built from 18 residues. CDR3 region: CASSPIVGSGTGVNEQFF. In DNA form, the CDR3 reads TGCGCCAGCAGCCCCATAGTAGGCTCCGGGACAGGGGTAAATGAGCAGTTCTTC. Full variable domain (remainder filled in from reference TRBV5-1 and TRBJ2-1): KAGVTQTPRYLIKTRGQQVTLSCSPISGHRSVSWYQQTPGQGLQFLFEYFSETQRNKGNFPGRFSGRQFSNSRSEMNVSTLELGDSALYLCASSPIVGSGTGVNEQFFGPGTRLTVL.

This clone turned up a few times. The chain links TRBV7-2 to TRBJ2-1, with 8 bases matching TRBD2. The CDR3 spans 16 residues. Germline V gene sequence: CDR1 SGHTA, CDR2 FQGNSA. Trimming cost V 5 bases and J 7 bases; bases outside gene matches: 13. CDR3 amino acids: CASSPRVAGGGNEQFF. In DNA form, the CDR3 reads TGTGCCAGCAGCCCCAGGGTGGCGGGGGGCGGGAATGAGCAGTTCTTC.

The chain combines TRBV21-1 with TRBJ2-3; TRBD1, the D gene given by the table, was not confirmed from the DNA. TRBV21-1 represents a pseudogene. CDR3 length: 15 amino acids. This CDR3 is CASKPTGRCADTQYF. Here the CDR3 DNA reads TGTGCCAGTAAACCGACAGGGCGGTGCGCAGATACGCAGTATTTT.

V is TRBV15 and J is TRBJ2-5, with D possibly being TRBD1 (6 bases). V lost 5 bases to trimming and J lost 2 bases, with 18 bases between them. This CDR3 region has 16 residues. CDR1 is LNHNV and CDR2 is YYDKDF in the germline V gene (reference sequence). The CDR3 DNA is TGTGCCACCAGCTACGGAACAGGGTTGGGACAAGAGACCCAGTACTTC. Translated, it gives CATSYGTGLGQETQYF.

With regard to this clone: It is unclear where the CDR3 begins or ends on the DNA, so no DNA is shown, and the CDR3 is as TCRdb lists it. V and J are TRBV6-2 or TRBV6-3 and TRBJ1-5; TRBD1, as called in the table, went unchecked against the DNA. The CDR3 extends over 19 residues, inclusive of both ends. Per the germline V gene, CDR1 is MNHEY and CDR2 is SVGEGT. CDR3 region: CASSYPGQGLSGLNQPQHF.

This chain connects TRBV19 to TRBJ1-1, with 10 bases aligning to TRBD1. J gave up 4 bases and V 6 bases, and 11 bases lay outside the gene matches. The CDR3 is 16 residues long. The V gene's germline CDR1 is LNHDA and CDR2 SQIVND (reference sequence). The CDR3 region is CASRPGRQGAVTEAFF. In nucleotides, the CDR3 is TGTGCCAGTAGGCCTGGGAGACAGGGGGCTGTCACTGAAGCTTTCTTT.

V is TRBV29-1 and J is TRBJ2-5; 8 nucleotides line up with TRBD1. Germline V gene sequence: CDR1 SQVTM, CDR2 ANQGSEA. This CDR3 is 13 amino acids long. The junction had 8 bases not matched to a gene; V was cut back by 6 bases and J by 5 bases. Written as DNA, the CDR3 is TGCAGCGTGGAACACAGGGGGTGGGAGACCCAGTACTTC. It specifies CSVEHRGWETQYF.

V usage is TRBV29-1 and J usage is TRBJ1-4, with TRBD1 matching over 7 bases. V gave up 6 bases and J gave up 1 base; unmatched junction bases: 2. Germline V gene lookup returns CDR1 SQVTM and CDR2 ANQGSEA. The CDR3 is 13 amino acids. CDR3 DNA: TGCAGCGTAAACAGGGGAACTAATGAAAAACTGTTTTTT. It specifies CSVNRGTNEKLFF.

In its sample, this clone was seen once. The chain uses TRBV3-1 (or the pseudogene TRBV3-2) and TRBJ2-7; no clear D gene. The germline CDR1 and CDR2 sequences are LGHDT and YNNKEL (reference sequence). Trimming took off 1 base at V and 3 bases at J, with 7 bases between the two ends. CDR3 size: 13 residues. This CDR3 reads CASSQASYYEQYF. In DNA form, the CDR3 reads TGTGCCAGCAGCCAAGCATCCTACTACGAGCAGTACTTC.

CDR3 region: CASSAGTSGRGGNTGELFF. CDR3 nucleotide sequence: TGTGCCAGCAGCGCCGGGACTAGCGGGAGAGGTGGGAACACCGGGGAGCTGTTTTTT. This chain links TRBV7-9 with TRBJ2-2; 14 bases are a match to TRBD2. CDR3 size: 19 residues. Germline V gene lookup returns CDR1 SEHNR and CDR2 FQNEAQ (reference sequence). J gave up 1 base and V 5 bases, and 9 bases lay outside the gene matches.

In its sample, this clone was seen once. The chain uses TRBV3-1 (or the pseudogene TRBV3-2) and TRBJ2-2, with D possibly matching TRBD2 (6 bases). Germline V gene lookup returns CDR1 LGHDT and CDR2 YNNKEL (reference sequence). Trimming removed 4 bases from V and 2 bases from J, with 14 bases in between. The CDR3 length is 16 residues. The CDR3 reads CASSRGGSGNTGELFF. The CDR3 DNA is TGTGCCAGCAGCCGTGGGGGTAGCGGAAACACCGGGGAGCTGTTTTTT.

This clone was recorded once. This rearrangement joins TRBV7-3 to TRBJ2-1; 9 bases are shared with TRBD2. CDR3 length: 20 amino acids. V lost 2 bases to trimming and J lost 5 bases; unmatched junction nucleotides: 19. In germline, CDR1 is SGHTA, CDR2 FQGTGA. CDR3 nucleotides: TGTGCCAGCAGCTTATGGGGTAGCGGGAGACCCGCGGGCCTGGACAATGAGCAGTTCTTC. Translated, it gives CASSLWGSGRPAGLDNEQFF.

This clone was detected once. This rearrangement joins TRBV7-2 to TRBJ2-3; tentative D call: TRBD2 (7 bases). The CDR3 sequence is 15 residues long. The V gene lost 4 bases and the J gene lost 0 bases, with 11 bases spanning the gap. The V gene's germline CDR1 is SGHTA and CDR2 FQGNSA. CDR3 coding DNA: TGTGCCAGCAGCTCGCGGGGGCAGAGCACAGATACGCAGTATTTT. Translation gives CASSSRGQSTDTQYF.

This chain connects TRBV7-2 to TRBJ1-1; maybe TRBD1 (5 bases). Trimming removed 3 bases from V and 4 bases from J, with 9 bases in between. Germline assignment: CDR1 SGHTA and CDR2 FQGNSA. The CDR3 has 13 amino acids. The CDR3, as DNA: TGTGCCAGCAGCTTTGCAGGGCCCACTGAAGCTTTCTTT. The encoded protein is CASSFAGPTEAFF.

The chain has TRBV25-1 and TRBJ2-1; D might be TRBD1 (6 bases). Germline-derived CDR1 and CDR2 are MGHDK and SYGVNS. The CDR3 has 14 amino acids. The V end lost 1 base, the J end lost 8 bases, and 12 bases lay between the germline ends. CDR3 protein: CASSESNRADEQFF. In DNA form, the CDR3 reads TGTGCCAGCAGTGAATCAAACAGGGCGGATGAGCAGTTCTTC.